This TCR beta chain was observed in a study of T cell responses to AZD1222 COVID-19 vaccine. CDR1 and CDR2 (germline): MDHEN, SYDVKM. After removal of 4 bases from V and 6 bases from J, the junction contained 6 bases not matched to a gene. This CDR3 is 14 amino acids long. Findings and limits, study-wide: Epitopes outside B.1.351 and B.1.1.7 mutated regions reportedly drew nearly half of spike TCRs. Along spike, vaccine-associated CD4 TCRs were found throughout, with dominance at 160-218 and 743-854. Increased Spike-specific TCR breadth and depth were observed after two AZD1222 doses.

The protocol was immunoSEQ multiplex PCR, while the TCRdb copy is restricted to in-frame clones and leaves out a portion. Of 65,000 to 75,000 clones detected, more than 75% appear once; the ten largest clones hold about 5%. This clone has only one observation. Antigen unknown. The chain uses TRBV28 and TRBJ1-2; TRBD1 matches at 9 bases. The clonotype was recovered from an adult who received the MenACWY meningococcal vaccine as a control. The source material was peripheral blood, sampled 28 days after the second dose of the MenACWY control vaccine. The CDR3, as DNA: TGTGCCAGCAGTTCGGGACAGGGAGGTGATGGCTACACCTTC. Translating it yields CASSSGQGGDGYTF.